Listed below are T cell receptor beta chains from one sample, sequenced in a study of vaccination and CD4 T cells after COVID-19. TCRdb ran MiXCR on the PCR reads and lists one entry per CDR3 protein. The table shows more than 35,000 distinct CDR3 sequences, with 36% occurring only once. Source: CD4+ T cells from blood, taken about 7 months after SARS-CoV-2 vaccination. These receptors originate from a human donor who had recovered from COVID-19. Each CDR3 is given without its conserved first and last residue. A D gene is named only where the DNA matches it firmly. Not every row has a clone size; where given, it reads once, few, many or a size class.

. TRBJ2-7 . TRBV6-2/TRBV6-3 ASSYSKRRDSYEQY
. TRBJ1-6 TRBD1 TRBV6-1 ASSEDPGQLYNSPLH
. TRBJ2-4 . TRBV1 TSSPRTSGELAKNIQY
few TRBJ2-5 TRBD2 TRBV6-1 ASSELAEETQY
. TRBJ1-5 TRBD1 TRBV2 ASSEPDRTGNQPQH
. TRBJ2-3 TRBD2 TRBV5-1 ASSFSSGSADTQY
. TRBJ2-5 TRBD1 TRBV6-5 ASSYMGTAQETQY
. TRBJ1-5 . TRBV19 ASSKAGNQPQH
once TRBJ2-7 TRBD2 TRBV18 ASSPSIAGVAGEQY
. TRBJ1-5 . TRBV27 ASSSTAYNQPQH
few TRBJ2-1 . TRBV20-1 SAEDPSSYNEQF
. TRBJ2-7 . TRBV10-2 ASSALSYEQY
. TRBJ2-7 . TRBV5-5 ASSLDRDSSYEQY
few TRBJ1-1 TRBD1 TRBV10-3 AILGQGAEAF
few TRBJ2-7 . TRBV7-2 ASSLSGYEQY
. TRBJ2-7 TRBD2 TRBV12-3/TRBV12-4 ASSFHTSGSSGQY
. TRBJ2-3 . TRBV30 ALSTDTQY
few TRBJ2-1 TRBD1 TRBV7-6 ASSLGQAYNEQF
few TRBJ1-6 . TRBV27 ASSFSAGISPLH
. TRBJ2-2 . TRBV7-9 ASSTTKTGARTSLGELF
few TRBJ1-2 . TRBV19 ASSSGASTQRHT
. TRBJ2-5 TRBD1 TRBV28 ASSISTGGASETQY
. TRBJ2-1 . TRBV27 ASSLSGVNEQF
few TRBJ2-5 . TRBV20-1 SARAEGRGLRETQY
. TRBJ2-1 TRBD2 TRBV20-1 SANDSGNEQF
few TRBJ2-3 TRBD1 TRBV24-1 ATSDVEGTAYTDTQY
. TRBJ2-1 TRBD2 TRBV6-2/TRBV6-3 ASSKWVGLAGGPDNEQF
few TRBJ1-6 TRBD1 TRBV27 ASSLSRQGYNSPLH
. TRBJ2-7 . TRBV28 ASSPETRLEQY
. TRBJ2-3 . TRBV21-1 ASSKLGTIKGDTQY
medium-sized TRBJ2-5 TRBD1 TRBV7-2 ASSRQGLLETQY
. TRBJ1-5 . TRBV19 ASSMAGVDQPQH
. TRBJ2-1 TRBD2 TRBV7-9 ASSLESGSQYNEQF
once TRBJ2-2 . TRBV21-1 ASMDGNGELF
few TRBJ2-7 TRBD1 TRBV28 ASSPTGGFTYEQY
. TRBJ1-5 . TRBV19 ASRKEGRDLQPQH
. TRBJ2-7 TRBD1 TRBV7-6 ASSRGQGDEQY
few TRBJ2-1 . TRBV2 ASSYYNEQF
few TRBJ2-3 . TRBV7-2 ASSYRTDTQY
. TRBJ2-7 . TRBV7-9 ASSLSGASYEQY
. TRBJ2-1 . TRBV25-1 ASSEDVRTRGDEQF
. TRBJ2-7 TRBD1 TRBV7-9 ASSLRDRGYEQY
few TRBJ1-1 TRBD1 TRBV7-9 ASSLGRGHNKNTEAF
few TRBJ2-3 . TRBV5-4 ASSRGFLSSTDTQY
. TRBJ2-7 . TRBV7-3 ASSQGSAGPYEQY
. TRBJ2-1 . TRBV20-1 SARSSSDNEQF
. TRBJ2-3 . TRBV7-9 ASSLVGSRVGTDTQY
. TRBJ2-3 . TRBV6-2/TRBV6-3 ASSYYSGSTDTQY
few TRBJ2-7 TRBD2 TRBV6-1 ASSERWGLAGGPIVRDEQY
few TRBJ1-2 . TRBV30 AWSSTGGNYGYT
. TRBJ2-1 . TRBV12-3/TRBV12-4 ASSSDRYNEQF
. TRBJ2-7 . TRBV5-8 ASRGRTPYEQY
few TRBJ2-7 TRBD2 TRBV7-2 ASRVDIAGVVYEQY
. TRBJ2-1 TRBD1 TRBV7-9 ASSFRQGRNEQF